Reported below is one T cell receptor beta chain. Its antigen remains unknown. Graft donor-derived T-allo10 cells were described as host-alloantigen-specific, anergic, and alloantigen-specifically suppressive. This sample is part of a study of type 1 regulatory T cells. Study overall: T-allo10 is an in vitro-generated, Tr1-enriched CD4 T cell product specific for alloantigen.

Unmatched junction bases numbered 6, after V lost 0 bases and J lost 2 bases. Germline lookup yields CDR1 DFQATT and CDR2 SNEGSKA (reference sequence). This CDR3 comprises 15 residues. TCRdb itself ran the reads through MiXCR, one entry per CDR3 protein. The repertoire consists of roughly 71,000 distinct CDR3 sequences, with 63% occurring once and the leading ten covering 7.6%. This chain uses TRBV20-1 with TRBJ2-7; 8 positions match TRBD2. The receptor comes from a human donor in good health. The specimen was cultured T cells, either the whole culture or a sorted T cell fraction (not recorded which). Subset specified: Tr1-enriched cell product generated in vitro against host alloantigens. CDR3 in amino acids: CSARDRWREAYEQYF. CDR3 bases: TGCAGTGCTAGAGATCGGTGGCGGGAGGCCTACGAGCAGTACTTC.